The 27 T cell receptor beta chains below were found in one sample sequenced in a study of blood T cell repertoires in COVID-19. Using immunoSEQ multiplex PCR, the repertoire was profiled, and TCRdb retains in-frame clones only, with some absent. The repertoire holds approximately 40,000 clones, with about nine tenths as singletons. Material: peripheral blood. The receptor set was obtained from a woman older than 75 with acute or convalescent COVID-19.

The V call is TRBV19, the J call TRBJ1-2; possibly TRBD1 for D (6 bases). Germline loops: CDR1 LNHDA, CDR2 SQIVND (reference sequence). V dropped 3 bases and J dropped 4 bases, with 12 bases sitting between them. CDR3 length equals 14 residues. The CDR3, as DNA: TGTGCCAGTAGTATTCACGGACAGATCTATGGCTACACCTTC. It is translated as CASSIHGQIYGYTF.

The CDR3, as DNA: TGCGCCAGCAGCGTGGTAGGGACAGCGAACACTGAAGCTTTCTTT. Its protein product is CASSVVGTANTEAFF. V gene TRBV5-1 combines with J gene TRBJ1-1; 7 nucleotides align to TRBD1. This CDR3 has 15 amino acids. CDR1 is SGHRS and CDR2 is YFSETQ in the germline V gene. V trimming: 4 bases; J trimming: 1 base; junction bases outside the gene matches: 7. The complete variable domain, with remaining parts taken from reference TRBV5-1 and TRBJ1-1, reads KAGVTQTPRYLIKTRGQQVTLSCSPISGHRSVSWYQQTPGQGLQFLFEYFSETQRNKGNFPGRFSGRQFSNSRSEMNVSTLELGDSALYLCASSVVGTANTEAFFGQGTRLTVV.

For the CDR3, the DNA is TGTGCCAGCAGCTTAGCATGGACAGGGCGGGAGACCCAGTACTTC. It specifies CASSLAWTGRETQYF. The chain uses TRBV7-8 and TRBJ2-5; 8 nucleotides match TRBD1. Germline CDR1 is SGHVS and CDR2 is FQNEAQ. The CDR3 extends over 15 amino acids. Trimming removed 0 bases from V and 5 bases from J; junction bases left unmatched: 5. Full variable domain (outside the CDR3, taken from reference TRBV7-8 and TRBJ2-5): GAGVSQSPRYKVAKRGQDVALRCDPISGHVSLFWYQQALGQGPEFLTYFQNEAQLDKSGLPSDRFFAERPEGSVSTLKIQRTQQEDSAVYLCASSLAWTGRETQYFGPGTRLLVL.

The chain recombines TRBV19 with TRBJ1-2, with D perhaps TRBD1 (6 bases). CDR3 length equals 16 residues. Trimming removed 4 bases from V and 0 bases from J, with 15 bases in between. Germline CDR1 reads LNHDA; CDR2 reads SQIVND (reference sequence). DNA for the CDR3: TGTGCCAGTAGTAAACTAACCGGACAGTCTAACTATGGCTACACCTTC. This sequence encodes CASSKLTGQSNYGYTF. Looking up the rest from reference TRBV19 and TRBJ1-2 gives the full variable domain: DGGITQSPKYLFRKEGQNVTLSCEQNLNHDAMYWYRQDPGQGLRLIYYSQIVNDFQKGDIAEGYSVSREKKESFPLTVTSAQKNPTAFYLCASSKLTGQSNYGYTFGSGTRLTVV.

V usage is TRBV5-1 and J usage is TRBJ1-3; possible D gene TRBD1, 5 bases. Trimming took off 3 bases at V and 4 bases at J, with 17 bases between the two ends. Per germline, CDR1 SGHRS and CDR2 YFSETQ. The CDR3 sequence is 16 residues long. The CDR3 DNA reads TGCGCCAGCAGCTGGGGCCCTCTGGGAAGAGGAAACACCATATATTTT. Amino acid sequence: CASSWGPLGRGNTIYF. Together with reference TRBV5-1 and TRBJ1-3, the CDR3 gives the full variable domain: KAGVTQTPRYLIKTRGQQVTLSCSPISGHRSVSWYQQTPGQGLQFLFEYFSETQRNKGNFPGRFSGRQFSNSRSEMNVSTLELGDSALYLCASSWGPLGRGNTIYFGEGSWLTVV.

The chain is built from TRBV6-4 and TRBJ2-3; D possibly corresponds to TRBD2 (5 bases). Trimming shortened V by 6 bases and J by 1 base, and 14 bases separated the two germline ends. CDR1 is MRHNA and CDR2 is SNTAGT in the germline V gene. The CDR3 runs 15 residues. CDR3 loop: CASSIAGGGTDTQYF. The CDR3 DNA reads as TGTGCCAGCAGCATCGCGGGTGGGGGCACAGATACGCAGTATTTT.

In DNA form, the CDR3 reads TGTGCCAGCAGCGTAGGGTGGGGGCTGGATAATTCACCCCTCCACTTT. This codes for CASSVGWGLDNSPLHF. The chain uses TRBV9 and TRBJ1-6, with a weak D call TRBD1 (6 bases). V was pared by 0 bases and J by 5 bases, with 12 bases between. This CDR3 comprises 16 residues. Germline lookup yields CDR1 SGDLS and CDR2 YYNGEE.

The chain employs TRBV2 and TRBJ1-1; D not resolved. The CDR3 has 11 residues. Germline V gene sequence: CDR1 SNHLY, CDR2 FYNNEI. Trimming removed 8 bases from V and 1 base from J, with 5 bases in between. The CDR3 nucleotides read TGTGCCAGCTATAGGAACACTGAAGCTTTCTTT. It codes for CASYRNTEAFF.

The rearrangement joins TRBV4-1 to TRBJ1-6; 8 nucleotides line up with TRBD1. CDR3 length: 16 residues. The junction had 11 bases not matched to a gene; V was cut back by 6 bases and J by 7 bases. CDR1 and CDR2 from the germline V gene are MGHRA and YSYEKL. The CDR3 region is CASRSTGGKRNSPLHF. The CDR3 DNA follows: TGCGCCAGCAGGAGCACAGGGGGGAAGAGGAATTCACCCCTCCACTTT.

The CDR3: CASTRDSSYEQYF. In DNA, the CDR3 is TGTGCCAGCACTCGGGACAGCTCCTACGAGCAGTACTTC. The chain joins TRBV28 to TRBJ2-7, with 7 bases lining up with TRBD1. Germline V gene sequence: CDR1 MDHEN, CDR2 SYDVKM. V gave up 7 bases and J gave up 0 bases; unmatched junction bases: 3. This CDR3 spans 13 amino acids.

The gene calls are TRBV28 and TRBJ1-2; 8 bases map to TRBD1. J lost 4 bases, V lost 3 bases, and 10 bases had no gene match. The CDR3 runs to 16 residues. The V gene's germline CDR1 is MDHEN and CDR2 SYDVKM. This CDR3 reads CASSFPADRGGYGYTF. As DNA, the CDR3 is TGTGCCAGCAGTTTCCCCGCCGACAGGGGAGGCTATGGCTACACCTTC.

V gene TRBV2 combines with J gene TRBJ1-6; 8 bases align to TRBD1. With 7 bases clipped from V and 3 bases from J, the junction kept 2 bases outside the gene matches. Germline loops: CDR1 SNHLY, CDR2 FYNNEI. This CDR3 contains 14 residues. The CDR3 protein is CASTGQGYNSPLHF. CDR3 coding DNA: TGTGCCAGCACCGGACAGGGCTATAATTCACCCCTCCACTTT.

The chain joins TRBV5-8 to TRBJ1-5; D may be TRBD1 (6 bases). Germline V gives CDR1 SGHTS, CDR2 YDEGEE. Trimming removed 5 bases at V and 5 bases at J, with 11 bases between. The CDR3 loop spans 13 amino acids. CDR3: CASRSTGYQPQHF. For the CDR3, the DNA is TGTGCCAGCAGATCCACAGGGTATCAGCCCCAGCATTTT. The complete variable domain, with remaining parts taken from reference TRBV5-8 and TRBJ1-5, reads EAGVTQSPTHLIKTRGQQATLRCSPISGHTSVYWYQQALGLGLQFLLWYDEGEERNRGNFPPRFSGRQFPNYSSELNVNALELEDSALYLCASRSTGYQPQHFGDGTRLSIL.

This chain connects TRBV5-1 to TRBJ2-3, with 9 bases matching TRBD1. The germline V gene encodes CDR1 SGHRS and CDR2 YFSETQ. The CDR3 sequence is 16 residues long. Trimming cost V 7 bases and J 0 bases; bases outside gene matches: 9. The CDR3 region has the DNA TGCGCCAGCTTAGAGACAGGGGGTCTGAGCACAGATACGCAGTATTTT. Translated: CASLETGGLSTDTQYF.

The chain carries TRBV3-1 (or the pseudogene TRBV3-2) and TRBJ2-2, with TRBD2 as a possible D gene (6 bases). Trimming left V 2 bases short and J 5 bases short, with 15 bases between. The CDR3 is 16 amino acids. CDR1 is LGHDT and CDR2 is YNNKEL in the germline V gene (reference sequence). The CDR3 reads CASSQRRGLHTGELFF. In nucleotides, the CDR3 is TGTGCCAGCAGCCAACGGAGGGGCTTACATACCGGGGAGCTGTTTTTT.

This clone was counted once. The chain has TRBV5-1 and TRBJ1-4, with a tentative D call TRBD1 (5 bases). Trimming took off 4 bases at V and 0 bases at J, with 19 bases between the two ends. This CDR3 spans 18 amino acids. Germline V gene sequence: CDR1 SGHRS, CDR2 YFSETQ. As DNA, the CDR3 is TGCGCCAGCAGCCCGGGGGTACAAACCGTTGCAACTAATGAAAAACTGTTTTTT. It is translated as CASSPGVQTVATNEKLFF.

The gene calls are TRBV7-2 and TRBJ1-3; tentative D call: TRBD1 (6 bases). Looked up from germline, CDR1 is SGHTA and CDR2 is FQGNSA. There are 13 residues in the CDR3. Trimming took 6 bases from V and 4 from J, leaving 10 bases between them. Here the CDR3 DNA reads TGTGCCAGCAGGGACAGTTCCGGAAACACCATATATTTT. Its protein is CASRDSSGNTIYF. The full variable domain, completed using reference TRBV7-2 and TRBJ1-3, is GAGVSQSPSNKVTEKGKDVELRCDPISGHTALYWYRQSLGQGLEFLIYFQGNSAPDKSGLPSDRFSAERTGGSVSTLTIQRTQQEDSAVYLCASRDSSGNTIYFGEGSWLTVV.

The V gene is TRBV10-3, the J gene TRBJ1-1, with 10 bases aligning to TRBD1. The length of the CDR3 is 18 residues. V was clipped by 2 bases and J by 5 bases; unmatched bases: 14. Per germline, CDR1 ENHRY and CDR2 SYGVKD. The CDR3 region has the DNA TGTGCCATCAGTGAGACACCGGGACAGGGGTTTGTGAGGACTGAAGCTTTCTTT. Encoded protein: CAISETPGQGFVRTEAFF.

This clone was seen once. The chain recombines TRBV3-1 (or the pseudogene TRBV3-2) with TRBJ1-2; TRBD1 agrees at 7 bases. This CDR3 has 15 amino acids. Per germline, CDR1 LGHDT and CDR2 YNNKEL (reference sequence). J lost 8 bases, V lost 4 bases, and 13 bases had no gene match. CDR3 loop: CASSLSTGEVGGYTF. The CDR3 nucleotides are TGTGCCAGCAGCCTATCAACAGGGGAGGTTGGAGGCTACACCTTC.

The gene calls are TRBV30 and TRBJ1-5; TRBD1 might be the D (5 bases). There are 14 residues in the CDR3. Trimming left V 0 bases short and J 3 bases short, with 9 bases between. Germline V gene lookup returns CDR1 GTSNPN and CDR2 SVGIG (reference sequence). The CDR3 loop is CAWSVGGSNQPQHF. CDR3 sequence (DNA): TGTGCCTGGAGTGTTGGGGGGTCCAATCAGCCCCAGCATTTT.

The J gene is TRBJ1-2, the V gene TRBV15, with TRBD1 matching over 8 bases. The CDR3 is 15 amino acids. After removal of 1 base from V and 4 bases from J, the junction contained 5 bases not matched to a gene. Germline V gene data show CDR1 as LNHNV and CDR2 as YYDKDF (reference sequence). CDR3 in amino acids: CATSRVDRGPYGYTF. In DNA form, the CDR3 reads TGTGCCACCAGCAGAGTTGACAGGGGACCCTATGGCTACACCTTC.

The rearrangement uses TRBV4-2 and TRBJ2-7, with a tentative D call TRBD1 (6 bases). V was pared by 4 bases and J by 4 bases, with 8 bases between. CDR3 length equals 12 residues. Germline CDR1 is LGHNA and CDR2 is YNFKEQ. CDR3 in amino acids: CASSLGGYEQYF. The CDR3 DNA reads TGTGCCAGCAGCCTAGGGGGATACGAGCAGTACTTC.

V is TRBV6-1 and J is TRBJ2-5, with TRBD2 identical over 12 bases. Per germline, CDR1 MNHNS and CDR2 SASEGT. J gave up 3 bases and V 3 bases, and 5 bases lay outside the gene matches. This CDR3 has 16 amino acids. The CDR3: CASSDITSGGKETQYF. CDR3 sequence (DNA): TGTGCCAGCAGTGACATCACTAGCGGGGGGAAAGAGACCCAGTACTTC.

This chain connects TRBV9 to TRBJ1-6, with 10 bases fitting TRBD1. Germline V gene sequence: CDR1 SGDLS, CDR2 YYNGEE. This CDR3 has 15 residues. Trimming cost V 4 bases and J 4 bases; bases outside gene matches: 2. CDR3 DNA: TGTGCCAGCAGCACGGACAGGGGGTATAATTCACCCCTCCACTTT. Translation: CASSTDRGYNSPLHF.

This clone was seen only once. The chain joins TRBV6-5 to TRBJ1-5; TRBD1 matches at 7 bases. The junction had 6 bases not matched to a gene; V was cut back by 7 bases and J by 6 bases. The length of the CDR3 is 13 residues. Germline CDR1 and CDR2: MNHEY and SVGAGI. The CDR3 region is CASILQGTQPQHF. The DNA for the CDR3 is TGTGCCAGCATCCTACAGGGGACTCAGCCCCAGCATTTT.

V gene TRBV30 combines with J gene TRBJ2-1; 8 bases are shared with TRBD1. The germline gives CDR1 GTSNPN, CDR2 SVGIG (reference sequence). This CDR3 contains 14 residues. The ends lost 7 bases at V and 6 bases at J; junction bases unmatched: 11. CDR3 sequence reads: CAFLGQGRPNEQFF. The CDR3 nucleotides read TGTGCCTTCCTCGGACAGGGAAGACCCAATGAGCAGTTCTTC. Full variable domain (missing parts from reference TRBV30 and TRBJ2-1): SQTIHQWPATLVQPVGSPLSLECTVEGTSNPNLYWYRQAAGRGLQLLFYSVGIGQISSEVPQNLSASRPQDRQFILSSKKLLLSDSGFYLCAFLGQGRPNEQFFGPGTRLTVL.

The chain employs TRBV5-8 and TRBJ2-1; the match to TRBD1 covers 7 bases. The V gene's germline CDR1 is SGHTS and CDR2 YDEGEE. V was clipped by 2 bases and J by 0 bases; unmatched bases: 2. The CDR3 is 15 residues long. The CDR3 DNA is TGTGCCAGCAGCTTACAGGGGAGCTCCTACAATGAGCAGTTCTTC. Translation: CASSLQGSSYNEQFF.